This TCR beta chain was sequenced for a study of beta chain features in type 1 diabetes (dated by TCRdb to the late 2010s). For the wider study: Patients and healthy donors did not differ in mean age, gender distribution, total cell number or subset yield. Across all samples, almost 110 million sorted cells were examined, and cell number per subset correlated strongly with RNA yield. In the study, recently diagnosed type 1 diabetes patients and matched healthy donors were compared on the TCRB repertoires of their sorted circulating CD4+ T cell subsets. Naive and central memory subsets were obtained from all 30 or so donors, but regulatory and stem cell-like memory subsets were isolated from only 8 patients and roughly 8 healthy donors. The investigation overall reported the following: Patients with type 1 diabetes made fewer insertions and deleted more nucleotides at VDJ recombination sites, implying thymic rearrangement abnormalities. Because small numbers of individuals were included in the HLA sub-analyses, any influence of HLA type on TCRB rearrangement was left unresolved. In all four CD4+ subsets, TCRB CDR3 length was moderately but significantly shorter in type 1 diabetes patients. Because cDNA was sequenced instead of genomic DNA, activated cells with high expression could be over-represented, although the groups did not differ in activation or CD3 levels. Shorter templates might be favored by PCR, yet because patient and control samples were amplified and corrected together, any such skew would affect both groups equally. Naive, central memory and regulatory TCRB repertoires appeared to be more similar among patients than among healthy donors.

The entire amount of isolated RNA was reverse transcribed using the High Capacity cDNA Reverse Transcription Kit, so the sequenced TCRB transcripts were expressed ones. Deep immunoSEQ sequencing was performed on naive, central memory and regulatory T cell samples, with an average of about 4 million total reads per sample. Sorted cells were lysed in RLT buffer and RNA was extracted with DNase-treated RNeasy Micro or Mini kits, depending on cell number. Each cell subset was processed on its own to prevent cross-contamination, while patient and healthy donor samples were processed together. The immunoSEQ multiplex PCR was used to amplify TCRB sequences from cDNA, yielding 87-bp fragments that span the CDR3 region. Sequencing of the amplicons was performed on the Illumina HiSeq platform. Per the source publication's procedure: Synthetic template baselines were used to correct PCR bias computationally, reads within Hamming distance 2 were collapsed, and singletons that could not be merged were discarded. By aligning reads against IMGT, V, D and J genes, CDR3 length, and insertions or deletions at six rearrangement sites were assigned. Within each subset, clonotype counts were normalized to sorted cell number, after which true diversity and Gini coefficients were computed with the tcR R package. The overlap coefficient, calculated on TCRB nucleotide sequences, was used to quantify repertoire sharing. The clones in this table, taken by TCRdb from immuneACCESS, are in-frame only. Not every clone is retained; where verified, under half of the shortfall comes from an unresolved V gene, and the cause of the rest is unknown. V, J and clone size are taken as reported in that table, and D and trimming were inferred from the DNA itself. The sample contains about 160,000 clones, just over 8% of them found a single time. Clones ranked in the top ten supply around 0.5% of the sample.

V was cut back by 0 bases and J by 3 bases, leaving a gap of 10 bases between them. Looking up the germline V gene (reference sequence) yields CDR1 SGHNT and CDR2 YYREEE. The cysteine opens and the phenylalanine closes a CDR3 of 14 amino acids. Solely the CDR3 DNA is kept, with 42 bases framed from the first base. This clone has only a few counts. Its antigen is currently not known. The input lacks base qualities; no much larger clone sits a single base away. Each donor gave one peripheral blood draw, averaging approximately 0.12 L, which was collected into heparinised tubes. A BD FACSAria II and a panel including CD45RO, CCR7, CD25, CD127, CD95 and CD27 were used to sort naive, central memory, regulatory and stem cell-like memory CD4+ T cells. All sorted populations exceeded 95% purity. PBMCs were isolated immediately by Lymphoprep density gradient centrifugation and stained directly without culture. Samples were stained and sorted in pairs, with one healthy donor and one patient per experiment, so that batch effects were minimized.

The material sequenced was central memory CD4+ T cells from blood. Recombination joined TRBV5-4 with TRBJ2-7; TRBD1 is perhaps the D gene, given 5 matching bases. The clonotype was recovered from a woman aged 18 to 35 with type 1 diabetes. The nucleotides are TGTGCCAGCAGCTTGGACAGGAGAGTCTACGAGCAGTACTTC. Translated, this is CASSLDRRVYEQYF.